These 12 T cell receptor beta chains originate from one sample sequenced in a study of blood T cell repertoires in COVID-19. Data came from immunoSEQ multiplex PCR; TCRdb stores just in-frame clones and leaves some out. Of 65,000 to 75,000 clones listed, around 80% are singletons. Sequencing was performed on peripheral blood. The source of these receptors is a human donor in a cohort sampled during active COVID-19.

The chain uses TRBV7-2 and TRBJ2-2; 12 bases fit TRBD2. Looked up from germline, CDR1 is SGHTA and CDR2 is FQGNSA. V lost 3 bases and J lost 4; bases outside the gene matches: 3. CDR3 size: 16 residues. The CDR3 DNA reads TGTGCCAGCAGCTTCTTGACTAGCGGGGGCACCGGGGAGCTGTTTTTT. Amino acid sequence: CASSFLTSGGTGELFF. Supplemented by reference TRBV7-2 and TRBJ2-2, the full variable domain reads GAGVSQSPSNKVTEKGKDVELRCDPISGHTALYWYRQSLGQGLEFLIYFQGNSAPDKSGLPSDRFSAERTGGSVSTLTIQRTQQEDSAVYLCASSFLTSGGTGELFFGEGSRLTVL.

This rearrangement joins TRBV9 to TRBJ2-2; tentatively, D is TRBD2 (5 bases). Germline V gene sequence: CDR1 SGDLS, CDR2 YYNGEE. V lost 2 bases, J lost 2 bases, and 10 bases lay in between. The CDR3 loop spans 15 amino acids. CDR3 amino acids: CASSVSSLNTGELFF. The CDR3 coding sequence is TGTGCCAGCAGCGTGTCTAGCCTAAACACCGGGGAGCTGTTTTTT.

The chain carries TRBV5-5 and TRBJ2-1; TRBD1 is a possible D gene (6 bases). Germline loops: CDR1 SGHKS, CDR2 YYEKEE (reference sequence). Between the trimmed V and J ends, which lost 4 bases and 4 bases, there was a span of 12 bases. CDR3 length: 14 residues. The CDR3 loop reads CASSRVGQYNEQFF. The CDR3 DNA reads TGTGCCAGCAGCAGAGTCGGACAGTACAATGAGCAGTTCTTC.

This chain joins TRBV20-1 and TRBJ1-4, with a weak D call TRBD1 (5 bases). CDR3 length: 14 residues. V gave up 3 bases and J gave up 7 bases, with 15 bases separating them. Germline V gene data show CDR1 as DFQATT and CDR2 as SNEGSKA (reference sequence). The CDR3 bases are TGCAGTGCTAGTAAGGCAGGTACAGGTGAAAAACTGTTTTTT. As protein: CSASKAGTGEKLFF.

The chain combines TRBV9 with TRBJ2-1; 15 bases are a match to TRBD2. The V gene's germline CDR1 is SGDLS and CDR2 YYNGEE. After removal of 0 bases from V and 1 base from J, the junction contained 2 bases not matched to a gene. The CDR3 consists of 18 residues. The CDR3 nucleotides read TGTGCCAGCAGCGTAGGGGGACTAGCGGGAGGTTCCTACAATGAGCAGTTCTTC. This translates into CASSVGGLAGGSYNEQFF.

V is TRBV18 and J is TRBJ2-3; TRBD2 is a possible D gene (6 bases). V lost 5 bases and J lost 0, with 12 bases in between. Germline V gene lookup returns CDR1 KGHSH and CDR2 LQKENI. The CDR3 is made up of 15 amino acids. The CDR3 coding sequence is TGTGCCAGCTCATCCTGGAGCGGGAGCACAGATACGCAGTATTTT. This codes for CASSSWSGSTDTQYF.

This clone came up once. This sequence joins TRBV18 and TRBJ1-1; D is possibly TRBD1 (5 bases). The CDR3 contains 14 residues. Germline V gives CDR1 KGHSH, CDR2 LQKENI. Trimming left V 5 bases short and J 4 bases short, with 14 bases between. In nucleotides, the CDR3 is TGTGCCAGCTCAACACGACAGCCTGTCACTGAAGCTTTCTTT. This encodes CASSTRQPVTEAFF.

The J gene is TRBJ2-1, the V gene TRBV4-3; a possible D gene is TRBD2 (6 bases). Germline-derived CDR1 and CDR2 are LGHNA and YSLEER. The length of the CDR3 is 15 residues. V was clipped by 4 bases and J by 0 bases, with 10 bases between them. In nucleotides, the CDR3 is TGCGCCAGCAGCCCAGGTAGCGGCTCCTACAATGAGCAGTTCTTC. Protein sequence: CASSPGSGSYNEQFF.

This sequence joins TRBV7-8 and TRBJ2-7; TRBD2 is a possible D gene (5 bases). CDR1 and CDR2 from the germline V gene are SGHVS and FQNEAQ. V was pared by 1 base and J by 3 bases, with 10 bases between. The CDR3 extends over 14 amino acids. CDR3 sequence (DNA): TGTGCCAGCAGCTTAGGCGGGCCGGACTACGAGCAGTACGTC. Amino acids: CASSLGGPDYEQYV.

The chain carries TRBV4-3 and TRBJ1-2; 8 bases match TRBD1. The germline V gene encodes CDR1 LGHNA and CDR2 YSLEER. Germline trimming cut 0 bases from V and 4 bases from J; bases unmatched to any gene: 7. The CDR3 is 16 amino acids. The CDR3 reads CASSQDGGDRGYGYTF. The CDR3 coding sequence is TGCGCCAGCAGCCAAGATGGGGGAGACAGGGGCTATGGCTACACCTTC.

This chain links TRBV20-1 with TRBJ2-7; D might be TRBD1 (7 bases). CDR3 size: 14 residues. The germline gives CDR1 DFQATT, CDR2 SNEGSKA (reference sequence). V shed 3 bases and J shed 2 bases, with 14 bases lying between them. CDR3 sequence: CSASEQGGTYEQYF. CDR3 DNA sequence: TGCAGTGCTAGTGAGCAGGGGGGCACCTACGAGCAGTACTTC.

This clone was observed a handful of times. The chain employs TRBV7-9 and TRBJ2-1; 9 nucleotides align to TRBD1. Trimming removed 4 bases from V and 5 bases from J; junction bases left unmatched: 6. CDR1 and CDR2 from the germline V gene are SEHNR and FQNEAQ (reference sequence). The CDR3 is made up of 15 amino acids. CDR3 in DNA: TGTGCCAGCAGCTACCTCGGGACAGGGAACAATGAGCAGTTCTTC. Translating gives CASSYLGTGNNEQFF.